The source of this TCR beta chain is a study of shared clonotypes between healthy human individuals. Study findings and constraints: Sharing across a handful of donors was seen in 4% to 5% of naive CD4 clonotypes.

Profiled with immunoSEQ multiplex PCR; TCRdb holds only in-frame clones, not every one. The profile covers roughly 1,500,000 clones, with 98% appearing a single time and less than 0.55% taken by the ten largest. The CDR3 runs 13 residues. Trimming shortened V by 6 bases and J by 7 bases, and 13 bases separated the two germline ends. Germline lookup yields CDR1 MNHEY and CDR2 SMNVEV (reference sequence). On this clone: Its matching antigen is unknown.

The chain joins TRBV27 to TRBJ1-5; D not resolved. Sequenced: naive CD4+ T cells sorted from blood. Subset indicated: CD45RA+ positively selected. The source is a man aged 25 to 40 in good health. The CDR3 DNA follows: TGTGCCAGCAGCGCAGCCGGGAGGCAGCCCCAGCATTTT. This codes for CASSAAGRQPQHF.